This T cell receptor (beta chain) was obtained from a study of monozygotic twins with inflammatory bowel disease. Donors gave about 2.5 ml of blood apiece. TCRdb re-analyzed the 5' RACE reads; it lists each CDR3 protein once, without DNA. The repertoire table contains around 410,000 distinct CDR3 sequences. The CDR3 contains 15 residues. Germline-derived CDR1 and CDR2 are SQVTM and ANQGSEA. The sequencing sample was made of blood. The chain links TRBV29-1 to TRBJ2-1; the TCRdb D gene call, TRBD1, has no DNA to confirm it. The sequence was obtained from a human donor with ulcerative colitis or Crohn's disease, or a healthy co-twin of an affected twin (not recorded which). CDR3 in amino acids: CSVDSRDRGSNEQFF.